A selection of T cell receptor beta chains follows, all from one sample in a study of blood T cell repertoires in COVID-19. Sequencing was performed with immunoSEQ multiplex PCR; in TCRdb, only in-frame clones are kept and a portion is missing. The sample comprises roughly 500,000 clones, 75% to 90% of which are singletons, and about 1% rests with the top ten. Sequencing input: peripheral blood. All receptors come from a man aged 18 to 30 with COVID-19, enrolled during active disease. The CDR3 runs from the conserved cysteine through the conserved F or W. The order of the fields is V gene, D gene, J gene, CDR3 length, CDR3 protein, CDR3 DNA. A D gene is named only where the DNA matches it firmly.

TRBV29-1	TRBD1	TRBJ1-2	11	CSVLDRAGYTF	TGCAGCGTCTTGGACAGGGCTGGCTACACCTTC
TRBV11-3	TRBD1	TRBJ2-1	14	CASSPIPGQGHQFF	TGTGCCAGCAGCCCAATACCGGGACAGGGGCATCAGTTCTTC
TRBV15	-	TRBJ1-2	16	CATSRSRDRQNYGYTF	TGTGCCACCAGCAGATCCCGCGACAGGCAGAACTATGGCTACACCTTC
TRBV5-4	-	TRBJ2-3	12	CASSSNTDTQYF	TGTGCCAGCAGCTCTAACACAGATACGCAGTATTTT
TRBV3-1/TRBV3-2	-	TRBJ1-5	14	CASSQGPGNQPQHF	TGTGCCAGCAGCCAAGGGCCAGGGAATCAGCCCCAGCATTTT
TRBV30	-	TRBJ2-2	14	CAWESATPTGELFF	TGTGCCTGGGAATCTGCTACTCCTACCGGGGAGCTGTTTTTT
TRBV5-1	-	TRBJ2-7	14	CASSLRGKSYEQYF	TGCGCCAGCAGCTTAAGGGGGAAATCCTACGAGCAGTACTTC
TRBV11-1	TRBD2	TRBJ2-7	14	CASSRGLATYEQYF	TGTGCCAGCAGCCGAGGACTAGCGACCTACGAGCAGTACTTC
TRBV30	-	TRBJ1-2	18	CAWSSTGGTDIIRSGYTF	TGTGCCTGGAGTTCGACGGGGGGGACGGACATTATAAGGAGCGGCTACACCTTC
TRBV27	TRBD1	TRBJ2-5	18	CASSPRQGEIRTQETQYF	TGTGCCAGCAGTCCCCGACAGGGGGAGATAAGGACACAAGAGACCCAGTACTTC
TRBV12-3/TRBV12-4	-	TRBJ2-7	12	CASSFIVYEQYF	TGTGCCAGCAGTTTTATAGTCTACGAGCAGTACTTC
TRBV29-1	-	TRBJ1-1	13	CSGHDTGSAEAFF	TGCAGCGGGCACGACACCGGCTCTGCTGAAGCTTTCTTT
TRBV3-1/TRBV3-2	TRBD2	TRBJ2-3	16	CASSLRGLAGTDTQYF	TGTGCCAGCAGCCTCCGCGGACTAGCGGGCACAGATACGCAGTATTTT
TRBV19	-	TRBJ1-5	12	CASSIEAQPQHF	TGTGCCAGTAGTATAGAGGCTCAGCCCCAGCATTTT